Shown below are 13 T cell receptor beta chains from a single sample sequenced in a study of blood T cell repertoires in COVID-19 (dated by TCRdb to about 2020). Library construction relied on the immunoSEQ multiplex PCR assay. TCRdb provides this immuneACCESS table in a form limited to in-frame rearrangements. Some clones are lacking; in checked studies, under half of them reflect an unresolved V gene, and why the rest are absent is not known. The sample table lists roughly 250,000 clones, less than 85% of them with a count of one. The ten largest clonotypes hold under 5.5% of the sample. Sequencing was done on a sample of peripheral blood. Receptors originate from a woman of 80 years or more with active or convalescent COVID-19.

CDR3 loop: CASSLAGPSSTDTQYF. The CDR3 DNA sequence: TGTGCCAGCAGCTTAGCGGGGCCGAGTAGCACAGATACGCAGTATTTT. V is TRBV7-9 and J is TRBJ2-3, with D perhaps TRBD1 (5 bases). The V end was cut by 0 bases, the J end by 0 bases, with 10 bases between. This CDR3 region has 16 residues. Germline V gene sequence: CDR1 SEHNR, CDR2 FQNEAQ (reference sequence). The variable domain in full, completed from reference TRBV7-9 and TRBJ2-3, reads DTGVSQNPRHKITKRGQNVTFRCDPISEHNRLYWYRQTLGQGPEFLTYFQNEAQLEKSRLLSDRFSAERPKGSFSTLEIQRTEQGDSAMYLCASSLAGPSSTDTQYFGPGTRLTVL.

This clone has a handful of counts. V gene TRBV18 combines with J gene TRBJ2-7; 10 bases line up with TRBD1. The CDR3 sequence is 14 residues long. Per germline, CDR1 KGHSH and CDR2 LQKENI. The junction had 11 bases not matched to a gene; V was cut back by 8 bases and J by 7 bases. The chain's CDR3 is CASVTGTGELEQYF. The CDR3, as DNA: TGTGCCAGCGTCACCGGGACAGGGGAATTGGAGCAGTACTTC.

V usage is TRBV23-1 and J usage is TRBJ2-1; D is perhaps TRBD2 (7 bases). TRBV23-1 is designated an ORF whose function remains uncertain. The V end lost 1 base, the J end lost 3 bases, and 13 bases lay between the germline ends. The CDR3 has 16 residues. Here the CDR3 DNA reads TGCGCCAGCAGTCAATGGTCGGGGGGCGTCTACAATGAGCAGTTCTTC. Residues: CASSQWSGGVYNEQFF.

The chain combines TRBV30 with TRBJ2-1, with TRBD2 as a possible D gene (5 bases). There are 12 residues in the CDR3. Per germline, CDR1 GTSNPN and CDR2 SVGIG (reference sequence). The V gene lost 3 bases and the J gene lost 7 bases, with 10 bases spanning the gap. The CDR3 DNA follows: TGTGCCTGGAGGGGGAGCGGTAATGAGCAGTTCTTC. The encoded protein is CAWRGSGNEQFF. Variable domain in full (rest from reference TRBV30 and TRBJ2-1): SQTIHQWPATLVQPVGSPLSLECTVEGTSNPNLYWYRQAAGRGLQLLFYSVGIGQISSEVPQNLSASRPQDRQFILSSKKLLLSDSGFYLCAWRGSGNEQFFGPGTRLTVL.

This chain joins TRBV3-1 (or the pseudogene TRBV3-2) and TRBJ2-1; no firm D call. The ends were cut back, 4 bases at V and 0 bases at J, with 13 bases in the middle. The CDR3 loop spans 16 amino acids. Germline assignment: CDR1 LGHDT and CDR2 YNNKEL (reference sequence). In DNA, the CDR3 is TGTGCCAGCAGCCTAGCCAGTATGGACTCCTACAATGAGCAGTTCTTC. Its protein product is CASSLASMDSYNEQFF.

This rearrangement joins TRBV5-6 to TRBJ2-3, with 7 bases lining up with TRBD1. The length of the CDR3 is 15 residues. With V trimmed by 6 bases and J by 1 base, 8 bases remained unmatched. CDR1 and CDR2 from the germline V gene are SGHDT and YYEEEE. The CDR3 region is CASNVLGGRTDTQYF. The CDR3 DNA is TGTGCCAGCAATGTGTTAGGGGGCCGCACAGATACGCAGTATTTT.

This clone was observed once. The chain joins TRBV7-9 to TRBJ1-1; TRBD1 aligns across 8 bases. The junction had 11 bases not matched to a gene; V was cut back by 1 base and J by 7 bases. This CDR3 contains 16 residues. Germline assignment: CDR1 SEHNR and CDR2 FQNEAQ (reference sequence). CDR3 sequence: CASSLDLGRGHNEAFF. CDR3 DNA sequence: TGTGCCAGCAGCTTAGATTTAGGCAGGGGGCATAATGAAGCTTTCTTT.

This clone was recorded once. The sample contains more than one DNA sequence encoding this CDR3. The rearrangement joins TRBV27 to TRBJ1-1; possible D gene TRBD1, 6 bases. Trimming shortened V by 5 bases and J by 0 bases, and 13 bases separated the two germline ends. Germline CDR1 reads MNHEY; CDR2 reads SMNVEV (reference sequence). The CDR3 sequence is 15 residues long. The CDR3 reads CASSKGGLMNTEAFF. CDR3 sequence (DNA): TGTGCCAGCAGTAAAGGGGGATTGATGAACACTGAAGCTTTCTTT.

The chain employs TRBV28 and TRBJ2-3; TRBD2 matches at 9 bases. Germline CDR1 is MDHEN and CDR2 is SYDVKM. The V gene end was trimmed by 3 bases and the J gene end by 1 base; junction bases not matched to a gene: 11. CDR3 size: 18 residues. CDR3 in DNA: TGTGCCAGCAGTTTGGGGCTGTTGGCGGGGGGGGGCACAGATACGCAGTATTTT. Its protein product is CASSLGLLAGGGTDTQYF.

V is TRBV7-8 and J is TRBJ2-2; possibly TRBD1 for D (6 bases). CDR1 is SGHVS, CDR2 FQNEAQ, per germline. Trimming removed 2 bases at V and 6 bases at J, with 10 bases between. The CDR3 contains 14 residues. CDR3 nucleotide sequence: TGTGCCAGCAGCTTATCACAGGGACCCGGGGAGCTGTTTTTT. It specifies CASSLSQGPGELFF.

The chain links TRBV6-4 to TRBJ2-1; D is perhaps TRBD1 (6 bases). The germline V and J ends were trimmed by 1 base and 5 bases, with 15 bases remaining between them. CDR3 length: 16 amino acids. CDR1 is MRHNA, CDR2 SNTAGT, per germline. The CDR3 protein is CASSDWGQGRDNEQFF. The CDR3 nucleotides are TGTGCCAGCAGTGACTGGGGGCAGGGGAGAGACAATGAGCAGTTCTTC.

The chain carries TRBV28 and TRBJ1-2; 9 bases agree with TRBD1. The CDR3 runs to 16 residues. CDR1 and CDR2 from the germline V gene are MDHEN and SYDVKM. The V and J ends lost 5 bases and 4 bases, in that order; junction bases with no gene match: 11. The CDR3 spells CASSPYGQGRTYGYTF. The CDR3 DNA reads TGTGCCAGCAGTCCCTACGGACAGGGGCGGACCTATGGCTACACCTTC.

This chain links TRBV6-1 with TRBJ1-2; D ambiguous. Germline V CDR1 and CDR2: MNHNS, SASEGT. This CDR3 is 15 amino acids long. The V and J ends lost 2 bases and 0 bases respectively, with 10 bases between them. CDR3 amino acids: CASSERSDTNYGYTF. In DNA form, the CDR3 reads TGTGCCAGCAGTGAAAGGTCAGACACTAACTATGGCTACACCTTC.